Presented here are 16 T cell receptor beta chains from one specimen sequenced in a study of cytomegalovirus exposure and HLA in healthy donors. Researchers ran the PCR with 60 Vbeta and 13 Jbeta primers. Assay: immunoSEQ multiplex PCR; the TCRdb copy retains only in-frame clones and omits some. The table records about 160,000 clones, about 80% of them present only once. Input material: PBMCs. The source of these receptors is a man in his fifties in good health and CMV-seropositive.

The chain is built from TRBV27 and TRBJ1-2; the match to TRBD1 covers 9 bases. The junction had 5 bases not matched to a gene; V was cut back by 5 bases and J by 10 bases. This CDR3 has 12 residues. Germline CDR1 and CDR2: MNHEY and SMNVEV (reference sequence). The CDR3 sequence is CASSKDRGAYTF. The CDR3 DNA is TGTGCCAGCAGTAAGGACAGGGGAGCCTACACCTTC.

V and J are TRBV7-9 and TRBJ2-2, with D tentatively TRBD2 (7 bases). Germline V gene sequence: CDR1 SEHNR, CDR2 FQNEAQ (reference sequence). V gave up 6 bases and J gave up 2 bases, with 13 bases separating them. The CDR3 contains 15 residues. Here the CDR3 reads CASSRAGTNTGELFF. The CDR3 DNA follows: TGTGCCAGCAGTCGAGCGGGGACAAACACCGGGGAGCTGTTTTTT.

V gene TRBV5-1 combines with J gene TRBJ2-5; no clear D. V was shortened by 0 bases and J by 7 bases, with 7 bases between the two germline ends. Germline CDR1 is SGHRS and CDR2 is YFSETQ. The CDR3 is 12 residues long. CDR3 DNA sequence: TGCGCCAGCAGCTTGGACTTCGGGACCCAGTACTTC. Protein sequence: CASSLDFGTQYF.

V usage is TRBV28 and J usage is TRBJ1-5, with D possibly TRBD1 on 6 matching bases. CDR1 is MDHEN, CDR2 SYDVKM, per germline. V dropped 9 bases and J dropped 0 bases, with 12 bases sitting between them. The CDR3 runs to 14 residues. CDR3 bases: TGTGCCAGTATTACAGGGAATAGCAATCAGCCCCAGCATTTT. This translates into CASITGNSNQPQHF.

In DNA, the CDR3 is TGTGCCAGCAGCGTAGGTCCAGGTTCCTACGAGCAGTACTTC. Translated: CASSVGPGSYEQYF. J is TRBJ2-7 and V is TRBV9; the D is unclear. Between the trimmed V and J ends, which lost 0 bases and 1 base, there was a span of 8 bases. Per germline, CDR1 SGDLS and CDR2 YYNGEE. This CDR3 spans 14 amino acids.

The CDR3 coding sequence is TGTGCCAGCAGCTTAGACCGGGTCGGCACAGATACGCAGTATTTT. Translating gives CASSLDRVGTDTQYF. This rearrangement joins TRBV11-2 to TRBJ2-3; the D is unclear. Germline V gene lookup returns CDR1 SGHAT and CDR2 FQNNGV. This CDR3 has 15 amino acids. V lost 0 bases and J 1 base, leaving 8 bases between the germline ends.

As DNA, the CDR3 is TGTGCCAGCAGCTTTAATGGCTCCAGGGTCACCGGGGAGCTGTTTTTT. It is translated as CASSFNGSRVTGELFF. The V call is TRBV7-7, the J call TRBJ2-2; perhaps TRBD1 as D (5 bases). V lost 3 bases and J 4 bases, leaving 15 bases between the germline ends. Germline-derived CDR1 and CDR2 are SSHAT and FNYEAQ (reference sequence). The CDR3 loop spans 16 amino acids.

This clone was found a few times. The chain joins TRBV5-6 to TRBJ1-3; 9 nucleotides match TRBD1. The V gene's germline CDR1 is SGHDT and CDR2 YYEEEE. Trimming cost V 0 bases and J 0 bases; bases outside gene matches: 7. This CDR3 contains 18 residues. The CDR3 sequence is CASSLGWTGAISGNTIYF. CDR3 sequence (DNA): TGTGCCAGCAGCTTGGGATGGACAGGGGCCATCTCTGGAAACACCATATATTTT.

The CDR3 reads CASSFFSRELFF. The CDR3 region has the DNA TGTGCCAGCAGCTTTTTTTCCAGGGAGCTGTTTTTT. V usage is TRBV5-6 and J usage is TRBJ2-2; D call uncertain. Germline-derived CDR1 and CDR2 are SGHDT and YYEEEE. Trimming removed 2 bases at V and 9 bases at J, with 8 bases between. CDR3 length equals 12 residues.

The chain uses TRBV29-1 and TRBJ2-7; 10 nucleotides line up with TRBD2. Trimming took 4 bases from V and 4 from J; bases not matched to a gene: 4. CDR1 SQVTM and CDR2 ANQGSEA come from the germline V gene. CDR3 length: 13 amino acids. CDR3 loop: CSVGLAGVYEQYF. The CDR3 DNA reads as TGCAGCGTTGGCCTAGCGGGGGTATACGAGCAGTACTTC.

V and J are TRBV6-1 and TRBJ1-6; unclear D gene. Per the germline V gene, CDR1 is MNHNS and CDR2 is SASEGT. The CDR3 totals 13 residues. The V end was cut by 6 bases, the J end by 10 bases, with 13 bases between. DNA for the CDR3: TGTGCCAGCAGCGGGGAACCCCGCTCACCCCTCCACTTT. Translating gives CASSGEPRSPLHF.

This sequence joins TRBV7-6 and TRBJ1-2; possible D gene TRBD1, 5 bases. V was trimmed by 3 bases and J by 6 bases, leaving 11 bases between them. The CDR3 is made up of 13 amino acids. Germline CDR1 SGHVS, CDR2 FNYEAQ. This CDR3 reads CASSLAGLDGYTF. DNA for the CDR3: TGTGCCAGCAGCTTGGCAGGGCTCGATGGCTACACCTTC.

The V gene is TRBV4-3, the J gene TRBJ1-2, with 7 bases identical to TRBD1. Trimming at V came to 0 bases and at J to 4 bases, leaving 8 bases not matched to a gene. Germline V lookup: CDR1 LGHNA, CDR2 YSLEER. This CDR3 region has 16 residues. Written as DNA, the CDR3 is TGCGCCAGCAGCCAAGAAACCTACGACAGGGCCTATGGCTACACCTTC. It specifies CASSQETYDRAYGYTF.

The chain joins TRBV6-5 to TRBJ2-7; D gene ambiguous. V was pared by 4 bases and J by 2 bases, with 6 bases between. There are 12 residues in the CDR3. Germline V gives CDR1 MNHEY, CDR2 SVGAGI. CDR3 in amino acids: CASSLQTYEQYF. The CDR3 DNA reads as TGTGCCAGCAGTTTACAAACCTACGAGCAGTACTTC.

The rearrangement links TRBV6-6 to TRBJ1-3, with D tentatively TRBD1 (6 bases). V lost 4 bases and J 3 bases, leaving 13 bases between the germline ends. The CDR3 consists of 15 residues. Germline V CDR1 and CDR2: MNHNY, SVGAGI (reference sequence). The CDR3 bases are TGTGCCAGCAGTTTCGGGGACAAATTTGGAAACACCATATATTTT. It specifies CASSFGDKFGNTIYF.

The rearrangement uses TRBV29-1 and TRBJ1-1, with D hard to call. Trimming took off 6 bases at V and 1 base at J, with 18 bases between the two ends. Germline V gene data show CDR1 as SQVTM and CDR2 as ANQGSEA. The CDR3 sequence is 15 residues long. The CDR3 DNA is TGCAGCGTGCCCCTGGGCAGGCCCTCGAACACTGAAGCTTTCTTT. This codes for CSVPLGRPSNTEAFF.